What follows are 23 T cell receptor beta chains derived from one specimen sequenced in a study of blood T cell repertoires in COVID-19. Only in-frame clones appear in the TCRdb table, and some are missing; sequencing was by immunoSEQ multiplex PCR. The repertoire holds 110,000 to 150,000 clones, with about nine tenths as singletons. Sequencing was performed on PBMCs or T cells enriched from blood (not recorded which). These receptors were taken from a man aged 50 to 59 who had recovered from COVID-19.

In its sample, this clone was seen a few times. The J gene is TRBJ2-2, the V gene TRBV9; the match to TRBD1 covers 8 bases. The trim removed 5 bases at V and 3 bases at J, leaving 9 bases unmatched. Germline V gene data show CDR1 as SGDLS and CDR2 as YYNGEE. CDR3 length equals 16 residues. The CDR3 is CASRSDRAGYTGELFF. The CDR3 DNA reads TGTGCCAGCAGGTCGGACAGGGCAGGGTACACCGGGGAGCTGTTTTTT.

The chain joins TRBV19 to TRBJ1-3; D remains unclear. The V end was cut by 3 bases, the J end by 0 bases, with 12 bases between. This CDR3 has 16 amino acids. Germline CDR1 reads LNHDA; CDR2 reads SQIVND (reference sequence). The CDR3 region has the DNA TGTGCCAGTAGTATTGAGGCCACCGGCTCTGGAAACACCATATATTTT. Residues: CASSIEATGSGNTIYF.

The CDR3 sequence: CASSLRGGDRPSYNEQFF. CDR3 DNA: TGTGCCAGCAGCCTGAGGGGGGGGGACCGCCCGTCCTACAATGAGCAGTTCTTC. This sequence joins TRBV3-1 (or the pseudogene TRBV3-2) and TRBJ2-1, with D perhaps matching TRBD2 (7 bases). The CDR3 is 18 amino acids. Trimming removed 4 bases at V and 1 base at J, with 20 bases between. In germline, CDR1 is LGHDT, CDR2 YNNKEL (reference sequence).

The chain employs TRBV4-1 and TRBJ1-5; a weak D match, TRBD1 (6 bases). Trimming shortened V by 0 bases and J by 4 bases, and 19 bases separated the two germline ends. The CDR3 extends over 18 amino acids. Germline assignment: CDR1 MGHRA and CDR2 YSYEKL. CDR3 sequence: CASSQEASRNRENQPQHF. The CDR3 DNA sequence: TGCGCCAGCAGCCAAGAAGCATCCCGGAACAGGGAGAATCAGCCCCAGCATTTT.

V usage is TRBV5-5 and J usage is TRBJ1-1, with D unresolved. The CDR3 covers 13 residues. The V gene's germline CDR1 is SGHKS and CDR2 YYEKEE (reference sequence). V lost 3 bases and J 1 base, leaving 7 bases between the germline ends. CDR3 DNA: TGTGCCAGCAGCTGGGGAGGGAACACTGAAGCTTTCTTT. It yields the protein CASSWGGNTEAFF.

This clone was picked up one time. CDR3 in amino acids: CASSLLSGGEAFF. Here the CDR3 DNA reads TGCGCCAGCAGCTTGCTCTCAGGGGGTGAAGCTTTCTTT. This chain uses TRBV5-1 with TRBJ1-1; 7 bases map to TRBD1. The ends lost 1 base at V and 7 bases at J; junction bases unmatched: 4. The CDR3 covers 13 residues. Germline values: CDR1 SGHRS, CDR2 YFSETQ.

In this sample, this clone turned up a few times. The rearrangement joins TRBV6-6 to TRBJ2-7, with 11 bases aligning to TRBD2. CDR3 length: 17 residues. V shed 5 bases and J 5 bases; nucleotides not matched to a gene: 14. CDR1 is MNHNY and CDR2 is SVGAGI in the germline V gene (reference sequence). CDR3 loop: CASSPTSGSEGSHEQYF. DNA for the CDR3: TGTGCCAGCAGTCCAACTAGCGGGAGCGAGGGATCTCACGAGCAGTACTTC.

The chain combines TRBV2 with TRBJ2-1; 10 bases are a match to TRBD1. The germline V gene encodes CDR1 SNHLY and CDR2 FYNNEI. The CDR3 extends over 15 amino acids. V shed 6 bases, J shed 7 bases, and the junction held 9 bases outside the gene matches. The CDR3 region has the DNA TGTGCCAGCAGCGACGGACAGGGGGATGTTAATGAGCAGTTCTTC. The encoded protein is CASSDGQGDVNEQFF.

The chain employs TRBV28 and TRBJ1-4, with 8 bases aligning to TRBD1. V dropped 3 bases and J dropped 7; count of bases not matched to a gene: 4. CDR1 and CDR2 (germline): MDHEN, SYDVKM. This CDR3 is 14 amino acids long. The CDR3 is CASSFGTGSEKLFF. The CDR3 DNA reads TGTGCCAGCAGTTTCGGGACAGGTTCTGAAAAACTGTTTTTT.

The chain combines TRBV9 with TRBJ2-1; 12 nucleotides agree with TRBD2. V lost 1 base to trimming and J lost 6 bases; unmatched junction nucleotides: 2. The CDR3 has 15 amino acids. Germline V gene data show CDR1 as SGDLS and CDR2 as YYNGEE. This CDR3 reads CASSVTSGGFNEQFF. Written as DNA, the CDR3 is TGTGCCAGCAGCGTAACTAGCGGGGGGTTCAATGAGCAGTTCTTC.

The CDR3 DNA reads as TGCGCCAGCAGTTTTGGACAGGGGTCAGGGGGCTACACCTTC. Its translation is CASSFGQGSGGYTF. The chain uses TRBV5-1 and TRBJ1-2; 9 positions match TRBD1. The CDR3 has 14 amino acids. Germline V CDR1 and CDR2: SGHRS, YFSETQ. V was clipped by 5 bases and J by 8 bases; unmatched bases: 10.

The genes are TRBV6-5 and TRBJ2-3; TRBD1 might be the D (6 bases). The CDR3 is 15 residues long. V lost 6 bases and J 5 bases, leaving 18 bases between the germline ends. Germline-derived CDR1 and CDR2 are MNHEY and SVGAGI. CDR3 sequence (DNA): TGTGCCAGCAGCTTAACAGGGTTTTATGGAGATACGCAGTATTTT. Residues: CASSLTGFYGDTQYF.

The chain uses TRBV2 and TRBJ2-2; 8 bases match TRBD2. With V trimmed by 8 bases and J by 2 bases, 10 bases remained unmatched. The germline V gene encodes CDR1 SNHLY and CDR2 FYNNEI. The CDR3 consists of 16 residues. CDR3 protein: CASAAMAGGNTGELFF. For the CDR3, the DNA is TGTGCCAGCGCCGCGATGGCGGGGGGTAACACCGGGGAGCTGTTTTTT.

Regarding this clone: A much larger clone lies a single base off, so this may be a read error. The V call is TRBV7-3, the J call TRBJ1-2; 7 nucleotides match TRBD1. V shed 5 bases, J shed 3 bases, and the junction held 3 bases outside the gene matches. The V gene's germline CDR1 is SGHTA and CDR2 FQGTGA. The CDR3 is made up of 13 amino acids. CDR3: CASSPGQHYGYTF. CDR3 DNA: TGTGCCAGCAGCCCGGGACAGCACTATGGCTACACCTTC.

The chain joins TRBV7-9 to TRBJ1-1, with no clear D. V lost 3 bases to trimming and J lost 1 base, with 9 bases between them. The CDR3 has 14 residues. Germline V CDR1 and CDR2: SEHNR, FQNEAQ (reference sequence). The chain's CDR3 is CASSFSSTNTEAFF. DNA of the CDR3: TGTGCCAGCAGCTTTAGCTCAACGAACACTGAAGCTTTCTTT.

V is TRBV7-2 and J is TRBJ2-1, with a tentative D call TRBD1 (5 bases). CDR3 length: 13 residues. V was clipped by 5 bases and J by 10 bases, with 15 bases between them. CDR1 and CDR2 (germline): SGHTA, FQGNSA. CDR3 sequence reads: CASSKDGKGEQFF. As DNA, the CDR3 is TGTGCCAGCAGCAAGGACGGAAAGGGGGAGCAGTTCTTC.

Notes on this clone: Other DNA sequences in this sample translate to the same CDR3. The V gene is TRBV11-2, the J gene TRBJ1-2; 10 bases line up with TRBD1. V lost 6 bases to trimming and J lost 5 bases; unmatched junction nucleotides: 3. The germline V gene has CDR1 SGHAT and CDR2 FQNNGV. The CDR3 consists of 13 residues. The CDR3 is CASSPGQGYGYTF. The CDR3 DNA sequence: TGTGCCAGCAGTCCGGGACAGGGGTATGGCTACACCTTC.

This chain joins TRBV5-5 and TRBJ2-3; 9 nucleotides align to TRBD2. The J segment lost 5 bases and the V segment lost 0 bases, leaving 13 bases of the junction unmatched. Germline V gene lookup returns CDR1 SGHKS and CDR2 YYEKEE (reference sequence). The CDR3 is made up of 18 amino acids. CDR3 nucleotides: TGTGCCAGCAGCTTGGGTAGTCTAGCGGGAAGTCCGGGAGATACGCAGTATTTT. This translates into CASSLGSLAGSPGDTQYF.

The V call is TRBV6-5, the J call TRBJ2-7, with D tentatively TRBD1 (5 bases). V lost 10 bases to trimming and J lost 5 bases, with 18 bases between them. There are 13 residues in the CDR3. The germline CDR1 and CDR2 sequences are MNHEY and SVGAGI. The CDR3, as DNA: TGTGCCACCACCGACAACCCAGGGAACGAGCAGTACGTC. It translates to CATTDNPGNEQYV.

The rearrangement links TRBV25-1 to TRBJ2-1, with a tentative D call TRBD2 (6 bases). The CDR3 length is 13 residues. Per germline, CDR1 MGHDK and CDR2 SYGVNS. Trimming stripped 6 bases from V and 8 bases from J, with 14 bases between. CDR3 DNA: TGTGCCAGCAGGGTGTCGGGGGAATATGAGCAGTTCTTC. It specifies CASRVSGEYEQFF. Combining the CDR3 with reference TRBV25-1 and TRBJ2-1 gives the whole variable domain EADIYQTPRYLVIGTGKKITLECSQTMGHDKMYWYQQDPGMELHLIHYSYGVNSTEKGDLSSESTVSRIRTEHFPLTLESARPSHTSQYLCASRVSGEYEQFFGPGTRLTVL.

Here the CDR3 reads CASSLAYAPGSVNEQFF. The DNA of the CDR3 is TGTGCCAGCAGCTTAGCGTACGCCCCGGGATCCGTTAATGAGCAGTTCTTC. The V call is TRBV7-6, the J call TRBJ2-1; a possible D gene is TRBD2 (5 bases). V lost 0 bases and J lost 7, with 19 bases in between. Germline V gene sequence: CDR1 SGHVS, CDR2 FNYEAQ. This CDR3 has 17 residues. Drawing the rest from reference TRBV7-6 and TRBJ2-1, the complete variable domain is GAGVSQSPRYKVTKRGQDVALRCDPISGHVSLYWYRQALGQGPEFLTYFNYEAQQDKSGLPNDRFSAERPEGSISTLTIQRTEQRDSAMYRCASSLAYAPGSVNEQFFGPGTRLTVL.

The chain couples TRBV5-1 to TRBJ2-1; tentative D call: TRBD2 (7 bases). Looked up from germline, CDR1 is SGHRS and CDR2 is YFSETQ. Trimming stripped 5 bases from V and 0 bases from J, with 15 bases between. CDR3 length: 16 amino acids. CDR3 nucleotides: TGCGCCAGCAGGGGGGCTAGCGGCCACTCCTACAATGAGCAGTTCTTC. Its protein product is CASRGASGHSYNEQFF.

The V gene is TRBV6-5, the J gene TRBJ1-1, with 8 bases that match TRBD1. In germline, CDR1 is MNHEY, CDR2 SVGAGI. V lost 0 bases, J lost 4 bases, and 7 bases stayed unmatched. The CDR3 covers 16 residues. The CDR3 nucleotides are TGTGCCAGCAGTTACTCGTTCAGGGGGCGTCCCACTGAAGCTTTCTTT. Protein: CASSYSFRGRPTEAFF.